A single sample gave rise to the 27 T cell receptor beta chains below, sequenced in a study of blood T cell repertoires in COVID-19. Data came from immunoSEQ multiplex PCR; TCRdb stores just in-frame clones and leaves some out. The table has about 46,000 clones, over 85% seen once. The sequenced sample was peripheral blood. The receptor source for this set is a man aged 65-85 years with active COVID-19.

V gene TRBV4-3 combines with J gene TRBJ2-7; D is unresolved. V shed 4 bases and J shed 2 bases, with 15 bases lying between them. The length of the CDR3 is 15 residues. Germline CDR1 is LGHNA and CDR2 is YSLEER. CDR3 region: CASSPRPQRTYEQYF. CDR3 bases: TGCGCCAGCAGCCCAAGGCCTCAGCGAACCTACGAGCAGTACTTC.

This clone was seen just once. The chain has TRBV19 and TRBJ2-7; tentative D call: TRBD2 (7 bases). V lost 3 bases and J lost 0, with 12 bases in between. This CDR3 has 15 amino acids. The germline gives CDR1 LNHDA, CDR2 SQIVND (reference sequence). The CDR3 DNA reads TGTGCCAGTAGTATGGGTCGGGGGGCCTCCTACGAGCAGTACTTC. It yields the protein CASSMGRGASYEQYF. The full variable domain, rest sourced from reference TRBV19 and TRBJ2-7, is DGGITQSPKYLFRKEGQNVTLSCEQNLNHDAMYWYRQDPGQGLRLIYYSQIVNDFQKGDIAEGYSVSREKKESFPLTVTSAQKNPTAFYLCASSMGRGASYEQYFGPGTRLTVT.

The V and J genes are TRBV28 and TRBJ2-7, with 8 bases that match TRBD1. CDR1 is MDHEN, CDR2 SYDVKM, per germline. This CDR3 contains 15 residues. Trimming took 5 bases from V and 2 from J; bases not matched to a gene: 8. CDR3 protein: CASSLPRQGTYEQYF. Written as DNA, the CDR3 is TGTGCCAGCAGTCTACCCCGACAGGGGACCTACGAGCAGTACTTC. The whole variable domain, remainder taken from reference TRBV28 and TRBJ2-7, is DVKVTQSSRYLVKRTGEKVFLECVQDMDHENMFWYRQDPGLGLRLIYFSYDVKMKEKGDIPEGYSVSREKKERFSLILESASTNQTSMYLCASSLPRQGTYEQYFGPGTRLTVT.

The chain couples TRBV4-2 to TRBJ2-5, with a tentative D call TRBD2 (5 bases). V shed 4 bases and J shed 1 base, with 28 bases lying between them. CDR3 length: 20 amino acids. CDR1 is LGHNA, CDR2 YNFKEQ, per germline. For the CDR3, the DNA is TGTGCCAGCAGCCTCGTAGTAGCGTCAGCCAATGGAGGCCTCCAAGAGACCCAGTACTTC. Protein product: CASSLVVASANGGLQETQYF.

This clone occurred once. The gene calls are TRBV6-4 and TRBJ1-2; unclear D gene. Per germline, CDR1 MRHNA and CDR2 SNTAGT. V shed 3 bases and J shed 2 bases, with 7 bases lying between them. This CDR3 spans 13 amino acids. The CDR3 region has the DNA TGTGCCAGCAGTGATCACGGGAACTATGGCTACACCTTC. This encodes CASSDHGNYGYTF.

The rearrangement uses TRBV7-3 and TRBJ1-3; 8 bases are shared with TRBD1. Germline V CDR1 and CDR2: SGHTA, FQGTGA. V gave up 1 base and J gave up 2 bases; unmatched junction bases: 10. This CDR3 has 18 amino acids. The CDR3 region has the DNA TGTGCCAGCAGCTTAATCAGGGGGCCTTCCCAGGCTGGAAACACCATATATTTT. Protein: CASSLIRGPSQAGNTIYF.

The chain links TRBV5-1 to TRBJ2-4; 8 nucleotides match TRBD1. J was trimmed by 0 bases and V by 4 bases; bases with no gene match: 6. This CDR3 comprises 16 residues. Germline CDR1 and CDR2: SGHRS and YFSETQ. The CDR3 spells CASSPQGGLAKNIQYF. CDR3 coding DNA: TGCGCCAGCAGCCCACAGGGGGGTTTAGCCAAAAACATTCAGTACTTC.

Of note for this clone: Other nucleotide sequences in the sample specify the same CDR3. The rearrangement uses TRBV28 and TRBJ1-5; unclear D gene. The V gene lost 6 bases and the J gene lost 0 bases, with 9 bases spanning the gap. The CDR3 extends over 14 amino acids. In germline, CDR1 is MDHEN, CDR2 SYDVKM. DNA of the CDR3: TGTGCCAGCAGCTCCCCGGGTAGCAATCAGCCCCAGCATTTT. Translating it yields CASSSPGSNQPQHF.

For the CDR3, the DNA is TGTGCCAGCAGTTCACCCCAGGGGGGTACGGAGACCCAGTACTTC. Protein product: CASSSPQGGTETQYF. V usage is TRBV6-6 and J usage is TRBJ2-5; weak D call: TRBD1 (7 bases). CDR1 MNHNY and CDR2 SVGAGI come from the germline V gene (reference sequence). The CDR3 contains 15 residues. V was clipped by 4 bases and J by 5 bases, with 17 bases between them.

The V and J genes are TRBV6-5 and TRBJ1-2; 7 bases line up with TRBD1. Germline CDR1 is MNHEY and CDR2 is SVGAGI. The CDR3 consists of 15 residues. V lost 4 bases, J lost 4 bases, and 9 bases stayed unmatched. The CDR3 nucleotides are TGTGCCAGCAGTTTCCGGGGACAGATCGGCTATGGCTACACCTTC. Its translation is CASSFRGQIGYGYTF.

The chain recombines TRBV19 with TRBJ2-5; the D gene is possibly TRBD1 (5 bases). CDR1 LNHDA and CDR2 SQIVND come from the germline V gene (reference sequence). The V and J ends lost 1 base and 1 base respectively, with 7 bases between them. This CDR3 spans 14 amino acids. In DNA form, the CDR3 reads TGTGCCAGTAGTATAGTTGACAGCCAAGAGACCCAGTACTTC. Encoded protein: CASSIVDSQETQYF.

The DNA for the CDR3 is TGTGCCAGCAGCTTAAACGCTAGGAACGAGCAGTACTTC. It yields the protein CASSLNARNEQYF. This chain joins TRBV7-8 and TRBJ2-7; no firm D call. CDR3 size: 13 residues. The germline gives CDR1 SGHVS, CDR2 FQNEAQ. V was clipped by 2 bases and J by 5 bases, with 10 bases between them.

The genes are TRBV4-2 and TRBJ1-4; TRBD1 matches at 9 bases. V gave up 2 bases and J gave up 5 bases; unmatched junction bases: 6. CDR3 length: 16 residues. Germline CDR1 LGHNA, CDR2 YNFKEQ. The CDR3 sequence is CASSQTTGQGNEKLFF. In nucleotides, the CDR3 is TGTGCCAGCAGCCAAACTACCGGACAGGGGAATGAAAAACTGTTTTTT.

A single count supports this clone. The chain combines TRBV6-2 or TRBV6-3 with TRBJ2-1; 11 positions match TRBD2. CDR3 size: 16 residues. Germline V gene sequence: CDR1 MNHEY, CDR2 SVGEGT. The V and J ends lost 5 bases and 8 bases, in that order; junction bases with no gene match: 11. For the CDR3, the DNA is TGTGCCAGCAGTCGTAGCGGGGGGGCGTTTGGCTATGAGCAGTTCTTC. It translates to CASSRSGGAFGYEQFF.

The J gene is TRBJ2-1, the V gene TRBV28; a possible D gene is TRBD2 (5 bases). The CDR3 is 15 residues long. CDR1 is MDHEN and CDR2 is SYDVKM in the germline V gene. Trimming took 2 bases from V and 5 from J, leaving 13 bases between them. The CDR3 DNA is TGTGCCAGCAGTTTACGGGGAGCGGTTGACAATGAGCAGTTCTTC. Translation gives CASSLRGAVDNEQFF.

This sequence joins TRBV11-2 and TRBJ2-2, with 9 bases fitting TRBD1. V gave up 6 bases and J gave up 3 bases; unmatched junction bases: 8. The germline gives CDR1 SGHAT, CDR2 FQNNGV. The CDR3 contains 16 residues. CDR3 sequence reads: CASREGGQGYTGELFF. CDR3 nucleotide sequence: TGTGCCAGCAGGGAGGGGGGACAGGGATACACCGGGGAGCTGTTTTTT.

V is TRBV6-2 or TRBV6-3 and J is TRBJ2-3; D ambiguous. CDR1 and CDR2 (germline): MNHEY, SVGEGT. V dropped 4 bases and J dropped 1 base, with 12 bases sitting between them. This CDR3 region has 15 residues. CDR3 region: CASSFQSTGTDTQYF. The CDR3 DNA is TGTGCCAGCAGTTTCCAATCTACTGGCACAGATACGCAGTATTTT.

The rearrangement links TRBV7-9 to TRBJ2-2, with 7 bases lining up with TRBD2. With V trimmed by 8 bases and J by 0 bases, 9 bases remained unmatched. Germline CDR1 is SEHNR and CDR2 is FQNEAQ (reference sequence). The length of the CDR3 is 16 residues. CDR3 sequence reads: CASPLMSGTNTGELFF. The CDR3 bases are TGTGCCAGCCCTCTCATGAGCGGGACGAACACCGGGGAGCTGTTTTTT.

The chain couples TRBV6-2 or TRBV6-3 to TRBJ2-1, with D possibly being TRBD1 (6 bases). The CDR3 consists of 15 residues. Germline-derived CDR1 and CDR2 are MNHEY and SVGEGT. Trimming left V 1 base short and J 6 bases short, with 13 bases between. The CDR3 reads CASSYYIPRGNEQFF. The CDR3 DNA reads TGTGCCAGCAGTTACTACATCCCCAGGGGCAATGAGCAGTTCTTC.

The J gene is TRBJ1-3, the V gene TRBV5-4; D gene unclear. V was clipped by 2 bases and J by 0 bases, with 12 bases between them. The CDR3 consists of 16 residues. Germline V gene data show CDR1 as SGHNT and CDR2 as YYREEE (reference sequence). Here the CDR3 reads CASSFRSLTSGNTIYF. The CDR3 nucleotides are TGTGCCAGCAGCTTCCGTTCACTTACCTCTGGAAACACCATATATTTT.

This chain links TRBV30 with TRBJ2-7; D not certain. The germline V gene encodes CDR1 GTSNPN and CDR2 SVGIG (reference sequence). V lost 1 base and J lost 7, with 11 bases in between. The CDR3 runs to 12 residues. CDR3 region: CAWSEEPWEQYF. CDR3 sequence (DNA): TGTGCCTGGAGTGAGGAGCCATGGGAGCAGTACTTC.

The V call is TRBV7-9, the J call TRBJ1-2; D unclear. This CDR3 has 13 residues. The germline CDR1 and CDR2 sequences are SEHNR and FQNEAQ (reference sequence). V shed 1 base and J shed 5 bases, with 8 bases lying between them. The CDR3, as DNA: TGTGCCAGCAGCTTAGAACAGCTATATGGCTACACCTTC. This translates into CASSLEQLYGYTF.

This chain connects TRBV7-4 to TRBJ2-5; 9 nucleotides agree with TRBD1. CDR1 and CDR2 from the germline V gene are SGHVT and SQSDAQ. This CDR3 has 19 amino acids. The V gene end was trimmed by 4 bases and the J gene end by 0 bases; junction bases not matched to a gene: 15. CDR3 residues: CASSCPDRGAVAYQETQYF. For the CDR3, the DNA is TGTGCCAGCAGCTGCCCGGACAGGGGTGCCGTAGCTTACCAAGAGACCCAGTACTTC.

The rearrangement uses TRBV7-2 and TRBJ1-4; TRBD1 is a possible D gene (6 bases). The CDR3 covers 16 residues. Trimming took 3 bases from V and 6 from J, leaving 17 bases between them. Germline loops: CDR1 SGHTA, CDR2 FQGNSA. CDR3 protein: CASSLLGQIKDEKLFF. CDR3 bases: TGTGCCAGCAGCTTGCTCGGACAGATCAAAGATGAAAAACTGTTTTTT.

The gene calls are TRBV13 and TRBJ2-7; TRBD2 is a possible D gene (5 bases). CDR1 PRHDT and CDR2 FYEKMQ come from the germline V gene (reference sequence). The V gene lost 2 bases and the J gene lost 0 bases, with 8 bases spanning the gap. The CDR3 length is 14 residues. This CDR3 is CASSLSGSSYEQYF. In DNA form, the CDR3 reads TGTGCCAGCAGCTTATCGGGGAGCTCCTACGAGCAGTACTTC.

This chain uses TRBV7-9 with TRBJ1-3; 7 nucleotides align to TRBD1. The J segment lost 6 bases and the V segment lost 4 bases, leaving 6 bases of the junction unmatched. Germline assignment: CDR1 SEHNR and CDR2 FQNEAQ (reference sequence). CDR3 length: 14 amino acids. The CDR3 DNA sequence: TGTGCCAGCAGCTGGGACAGTCAACTAAACACCATATATTTT. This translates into CASSWDSQLNTIYF.

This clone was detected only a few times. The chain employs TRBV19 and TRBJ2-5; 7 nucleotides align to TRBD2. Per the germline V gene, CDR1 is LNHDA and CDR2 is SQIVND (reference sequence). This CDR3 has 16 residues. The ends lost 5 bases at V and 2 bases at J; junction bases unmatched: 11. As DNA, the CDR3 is TGTGCCAGTAGTTTCGTCAAAGCGGGGCTTCAAGAGACCCAGTACTTC. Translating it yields CASSFVKAGLQETQYF.